This T cell receptor beta chain derives from a study of T cells in localized non-small cell lung cancer. This table comes from immunoSEQ multiplex PCR, and its TCRdb copy is limited to in-frame clones, with some not included. The top ten clones hold 15% to 20% of a sample with about 52,000 clones, about 88% of them seen once. CDR1 and CDR2 from the germline V gene are SGHRS and YFSETQ. This CDR3 has 14 amino acids. V was clipped by 7 bases and J by 6 bases, with 16 bases between them. The receptor was isolated from a female donor with stage II lung adenocarcinoma. This chain connects TRBV5-1 to TRBJ2-2; D ambiguous. This sample comprised PBMCs, obtained before any cancer treatment. The CDR3 reads CASRPPQGAGELFF. In nucleotides, the CDR3 is TGCGCCAGCCGGCCCCCGCAAGGAGCCGGGGAGCTGTTTTTT. Looking up the rest from reference TRBV5-1 and TRBJ2-2 gives the full variable domain: KAGVTQTPRYLIKTRGQQVTLSCSPISGHRSVSWYQQTPGQGLQFLFEYFSETQRNKGNFPGRFSGRQFSNSRSEMNVSTLELGDSALYLCASRPPQGAGELFFGEGSRLTVL.